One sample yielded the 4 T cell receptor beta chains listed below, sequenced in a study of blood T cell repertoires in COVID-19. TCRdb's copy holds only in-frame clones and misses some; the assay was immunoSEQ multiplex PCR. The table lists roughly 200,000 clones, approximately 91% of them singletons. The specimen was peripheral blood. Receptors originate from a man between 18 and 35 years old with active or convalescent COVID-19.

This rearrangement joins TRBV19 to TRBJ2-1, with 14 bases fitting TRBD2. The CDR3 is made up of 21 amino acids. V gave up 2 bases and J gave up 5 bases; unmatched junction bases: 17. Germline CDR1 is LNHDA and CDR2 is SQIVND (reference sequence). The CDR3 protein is CASSIQVPGLAGDIRDNEQFF. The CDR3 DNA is TGTGCCAGTAGTATACAGGTACCGGGACTAGCGGGAGACATTAGGGACAATGAGCAGTTCTTC.

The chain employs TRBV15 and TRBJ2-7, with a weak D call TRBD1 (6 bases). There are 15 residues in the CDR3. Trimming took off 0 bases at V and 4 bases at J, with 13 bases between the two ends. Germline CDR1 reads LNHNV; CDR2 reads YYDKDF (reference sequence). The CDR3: CATSRDVTRGYEQYF. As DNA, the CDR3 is TGTGCCACCAGCAGAGATGTGACCAGGGGTTACGAGCAGTACTTC. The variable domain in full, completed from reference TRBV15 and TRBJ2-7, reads DAMVIQNPRYQVTQFGKPVTLSCSQTLNHNVMYWYQQKSSQAPKLLFHYYDKDFNNEADTPDNFQSRRPNTSFCFLDIRSPGLGDTAMYLCATSRDVTRGYEQYFGPGTRLTVT.

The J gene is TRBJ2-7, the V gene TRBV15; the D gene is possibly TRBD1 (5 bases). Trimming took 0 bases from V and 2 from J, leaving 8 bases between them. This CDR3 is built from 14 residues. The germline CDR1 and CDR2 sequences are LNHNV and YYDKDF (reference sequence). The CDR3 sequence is CATSRDRAAYEQYF. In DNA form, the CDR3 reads TGTGCCACCAGCAGAGACAGGGCCGCCTACGAGCAGTACTTC. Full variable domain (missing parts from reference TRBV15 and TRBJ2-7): DAMVIQNPRYQVTQFGKPVTLSCSQTLNHNVMYWYQQKSSQAPKLLFHYYDKDFNNEADTPDNFQSRRPNTSFCFLDIRSPGLGDTAMYLCATSRDRAAYEQYFGPGTRLTVT.

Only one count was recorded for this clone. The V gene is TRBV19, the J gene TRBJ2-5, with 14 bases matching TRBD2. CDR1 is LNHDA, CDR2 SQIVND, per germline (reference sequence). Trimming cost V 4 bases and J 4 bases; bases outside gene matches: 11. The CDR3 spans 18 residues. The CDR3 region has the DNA TGTGCCAGTAGTAAGTCGGGACTAGCGGGAGCCGCTGGAGAGACCCAGTACTTC. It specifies CASSKSGLAGAAGETQYF.